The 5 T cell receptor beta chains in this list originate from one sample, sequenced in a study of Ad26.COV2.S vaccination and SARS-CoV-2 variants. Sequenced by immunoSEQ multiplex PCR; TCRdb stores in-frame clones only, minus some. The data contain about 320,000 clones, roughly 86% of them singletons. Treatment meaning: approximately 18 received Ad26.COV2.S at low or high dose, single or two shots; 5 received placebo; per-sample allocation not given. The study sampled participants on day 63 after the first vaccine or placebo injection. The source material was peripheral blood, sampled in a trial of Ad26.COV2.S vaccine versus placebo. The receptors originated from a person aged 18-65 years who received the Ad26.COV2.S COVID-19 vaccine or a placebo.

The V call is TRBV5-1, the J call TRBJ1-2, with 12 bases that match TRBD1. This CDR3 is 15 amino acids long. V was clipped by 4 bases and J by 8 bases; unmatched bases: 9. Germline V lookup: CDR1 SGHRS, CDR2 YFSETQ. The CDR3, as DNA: TGCGCCAGCAGCAACGGGGACAGGGGGCCCGGGGGCTACACCTTC. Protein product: CASSNGDRGPGGYTF.

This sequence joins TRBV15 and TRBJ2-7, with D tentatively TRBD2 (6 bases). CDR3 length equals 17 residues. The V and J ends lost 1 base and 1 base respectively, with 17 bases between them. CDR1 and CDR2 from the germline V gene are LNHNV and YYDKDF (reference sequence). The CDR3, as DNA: TGTGCCACCAGCAGAGTGGCGGGGCAGGGAGGTTCCTACGAGCAGTACTTC. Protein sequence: CATSRVAGQGGSYEQYF. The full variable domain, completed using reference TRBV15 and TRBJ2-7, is DAMVIQNPRYQVTQFGKPVTLSCSQTLNHNVMYWYQQKSSQAPKLLFHYYDKDFNNEADTPDNFQSRRPNTSFCFLDIRSPGLGDTAMYLCATSRVAGQGGSYEQYFGPGTRLTVT.

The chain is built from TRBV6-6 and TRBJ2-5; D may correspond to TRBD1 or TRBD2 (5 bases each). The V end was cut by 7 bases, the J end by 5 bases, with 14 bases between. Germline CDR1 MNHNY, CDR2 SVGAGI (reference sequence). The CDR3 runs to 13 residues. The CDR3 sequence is CASNGDRRETQYF. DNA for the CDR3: TGTGCCAGCAACGGGGACCGGCGTGAGACCCAGTACTTC.

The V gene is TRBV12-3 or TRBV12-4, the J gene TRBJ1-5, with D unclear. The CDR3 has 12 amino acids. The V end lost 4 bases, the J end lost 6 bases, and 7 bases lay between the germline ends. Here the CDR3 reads CASSSMSQPQHF. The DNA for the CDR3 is TGTGCCAGCAGTTCGATGTCTCAGCCCCAGCATTTT.

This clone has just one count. The CDR3: CASSWDGEKLFF. For the CDR3, the DNA is TGTGCCAGCAGCTGGGATGGGGAAAAACTGTTTTTT. The chain is built from TRBV5-4 and TRBJ1-4; D is uncertain. The CDR3 extends over 12 amino acids. V lost 3 bases to trimming and J lost 8 bases, with 8 bases between them. CDR1 is SGHNT, CDR2 YYREEE, per germline (reference sequence).